The 22 T cell receptor beta chains reported below all come from one sample, sequenced in a study of T cells in Graves' hyperthyroidism and ophthalmopathy. TCR beta CDR3 regions were amplified from RNA. Primed by the HTBI set, a first-round RT-PCR was run on the TCR CDR3. MiXCR, run by TCRdb on the multiplex PCR reads, gives a single entry per CDR3 protein. The sample lists about 700,000 distinct CDR3 sequences, 14% occurring once. Material for sequencing was blood. All receptors come from a woman between 18 and 30 years old with Graves' hyperthyroidism.

This clonotype was found many times. The chain recombines TRBV6-1 with TRBJ1-1; a possible D gene is TRBD1 (5 bases). V was clipped by 7 bases and J by 3 bases, with 12 bases between them. This CDR3 is built from 13 residues. Germline lookup yields CDR1 MNHNS and CDR2 SASEGT. Here the CDR3 reads CASIKPRDTEAFF. CDR3 DNA: TGTGCCAGCATTAAGCCCAGGGACACTGAAGCTTTCTTT.

This clonotype has ten or more counts. This sequence joins TRBV27 and TRBJ2-1; D possibly corresponds to TRBD2 (6 bases). With 5 bases removed from V and 9 bases from J, the gap between germline ends came to 17 bases. Germline CDR1 MNHEY, CDR2 SMNVEV (reference sequence). The CDR3 is made up of 14 amino acids. The CDR3 DNA reads as TGTGCCAGCAGTCCCGGGGAGGTGCGCGGTGAGCAGTTCTTC. This encodes CASSPGEVRGEQFF.

This clonotype has a count of ten or more. The CDR3 bases are TGTGCCAGCAGTCTTAGTGCGGAGACCCAGTACTTC. Protein sequence: CASSLSAETQYF. This chain joins TRBV7-9 and TRBJ2-5, with D hard to call. CDR1 SEHNR and CDR2 FQNEAQ come from the germline V gene (reference sequence). There are 12 residues in the CDR3. V dropped 6 bases and J dropped 5 bases, with 10 bases sitting between them.

This clonotype was counted ten times or more. V usage is TRBV7-8 and J usage is TRBJ2-1; 11 bases line up with TRBD2. This CDR3 is built from 17 residues. The germline CDR1 and CDR2 sequences are SGHVS and FQNEAQ. J was trimmed by 5 bases and V by 2 bases; bases with no gene match: 8. The DNA of the CDR3 is TGTGCCAGCAGCTTAATTACTAGCGGGAGAATCGACAATGAGCAGTTCTTC. Amino acids: CASSLITSGRIDNEQFF.

At least ten counts were recorded for this clonotype. The chain has TRBV18 and TRBJ2-3; D ambiguous. The germline V gene encodes CDR1 KGHSH and CDR2 LQKENI. The CDR3 runs to 14 residues. The ends were cut back, 0 bases at V and 0 bases at J, with 4 bases in the middle. DNA of the CDR3: TGTGCCAGCTCACCACCGACTAGCACAGATACGCAGTATTTT. Protein product: CASSPPTSTDTQYF. The variable domain in full, completed from reference TRBV18 and TRBJ2-3, reads NAGVMQNPRHLVRRRGQEARLRCSPMKGHSHVYWYRQLPEEGLKFMVYLQKENIIDESGMPKERFSAEFPKEGPSILRIQQVVRGDSAAYFCASSPPTSTDTQYFGPGTRLTVL.

There are many counts of this clonotype. DNA of the CDR3: TGTGCCAGCAGCCTCCGGTGGAGGGAGTTTTGGAATGAGCAGTTCTTC. Its translation is CASSLRWREFWNEQFF. The chain recombines TRBV7-8 with TRBJ2-1, with D perhaps TRBD2 (6 bases). Germline V gives CDR1 SGHVS, CDR2 FQNEAQ. V was cut by 5 bases and J by 7 bases, with 21 bases left in between. This CDR3 has 16 amino acids.

In its sample, this clonotype was seen many times. The rearrangement uses TRBV7-2 and TRBJ2-1; perhaps D is TRBD1 or TRBD2 (5 bases each). This CDR3 has 14 residues. Germline values: CDR1 SGHTA, CDR2 FQGNSA. Trimming left V 4 bases short and J 4 bases short, with 11 bases between. As DNA, the CDR3 is TGTGCCAGCAGCTCGAGGGGACCGTACAATGAGCAGTTCTTC. Translating gives CASSSRGPYNEQFF.

This clonotype was picked up many times. CDR3 loop: CASSPSRDSDTQYF. In DNA form, the CDR3 reads TGTGCCAGCTCACCGAGTAGGGATTCAGATACGCAGTATTTT. The gene calls are TRBV18 and TRBJ2-3, with no clear D. Looked up from germline, CDR1 is KGHSH and CDR2 is LQKENI. The CDR3 is 14 residues long. Trimming took off 3 bases at V and 4 bases at J, with 11 bases between the two ends.

This clonotype was counted ten times or more. The chain joins TRBV2 to TRBJ2-2; 8 positions agree with TRBD2. The V gene end was trimmed by 2 bases and the J gene end by 4 bases; junction bases not matched to a gene: 6. The CDR3 contains 16 residues. Germline CDR1 is SNHLY and CDR2 is FYNNEI. In DNA form, the CDR3 reads TGTGCCAGCAGTGAATGGGTAGCGGGATTCACCGGGGAGCTGTTTTTT. It yields the protein CASSEWVAGFTGELFF.

This clonotype was observed many times. The chain has TRBV5-8 and TRBJ2-3; a weak D match, TRBD1 (6 bases). From germline, CDR1 is SGHTS and CDR2 YDEGEE. This CDR3 contains 13 residues. The V gene lost 2 bases and the J gene lost 5 bases, with 9 bases spanning the gap. CDR3 sequence: CASSFQGLDTQYF. The CDR3 DNA is TGTGCCAGCAGCTTCCAGGGGTTAGATACGCAGTATTTT.

This clonotype was observed a few times. The chain uses TRBV28 and TRBJ2-7; D remains ambiguous. Trimming cost V 3 bases and J 2 bases, with 17 bases left between them. The length of the CDR3 is 16 residues. Germline V gene data show CDR1 as MDHEN and CDR2 as SYDVKM. CDR3 protein: CASSFQLSGLTYEQYF. CDR3 DNA sequence: TGTGCCAGCAGTTTCCAGTTGTCTGGCCTGACCTACGAGCAGTACTTC.

There are a few counts of this clonotype. The V call is TRBV24-1, the J call TRBJ2-2; D could derive from TRBD1 or TRBD2 (5 bases each). Trimming pared 4 bases from V and 12 bases from J, leaving 17 bases between. Germline V gives CDR1 KGHDR, CDR2 SFDVKD. This CDR3 contains 14 residues. Here the CDR3 reads CATSEHGEAGKLFF. In DNA, the CDR3 is TGTGCCACCAGTGAACACGGGGAAGCAGGGAAGCTGTTTTTT.

This clonotype was picked up many times. The J gene is TRBJ2-7, the V gene TRBV29-1; D is perhaps TRBD1 or TRBD2 (5 bases each). V dropped 5 bases and J dropped 2 bases, with 13 bases sitting between them. Germline V lookup: CDR1 SQVTM, CDR2 ANQGSEA. This CDR3 is 13 amino acids long. The CDR3 region is CSVTGTSPYEQYF. CDR3 bases: TGCAGCGTTACCGGGACCAGTCCCTACGAGCAGTACTTC.

The table lists this clonotype with many counts. The chain carries TRBV20-1 and TRBJ2-3; TRBD2 matches 8 bases. There are 17 residues in the CDR3. From germline, CDR1 is DFQATT and CDR2 SNEGSKA (reference sequence). The junction had 13 bases not matched to a gene; V was cut back by 3 bases and J by 2 bases. The CDR3 protein is CSASPGRAGGPTDTQYF. DNA of the CDR3: TGCAGTGCTAGCCCAGGTCGGGCGGGAGGACCCACAGATACGCAGTATTTT.

This chain uses TRBV29-1 with TRBJ2-1; the match to TRBD2 covers 15 bases. The CDR3 has 17 amino acids. Germline trimming cut 6 bases from V and 0 bases from J; bases unmatched to any gene: 6. Germline lookup yields CDR1 SQVTM and CDR2 ANQGSEA. CDR3 in amino acids: CSVGTSGGPASYNEQFF. For the CDR3, the DNA is TGCAGCGTCGGGACTAGCGGGGGGCCGGCCTCCTACAATGAGCAGTTCTTC.

This clonotype was counted between two and nine times. V and J are TRBV12-3 or TRBV12-4 and TRBJ1-1; no clear D gene. The CDR3 is made up of 10 amino acids. With 11 bases removed from V and 8 bases from J, the gap between germline ends came to 12 bases. The CDR3 here is CAVHRSEAFF. The CDR3 DNA is TGTGCCGTTCACCGTTCGGAAGCTTTCTTT.

This chain connects TRBV19 to TRBJ2-1; 12 bases line up with TRBD1. The ends lost 3 bases at V and 8 bases at J; junction bases unmatched: 11. Per germline, CDR1 LNHDA and CDR2 SQIVND (reference sequence). The CDR3 has 17 amino acids. The CDR3 bases are TGTGCCAGTAGTATTGGGGGACCGGGACAGGGGGCTCATGAGCAGTTCTTC. As protein: CASSIGGPGQGAHEQFF.

This clonotype appeared a few times. As DNA, the CDR3 is TGTGCCAGCGCCGGTACTGGGTGGGGCGCTCTGCGCACCGGGGAGCTGTTTTTT. Translating gives CASAGTGWGALRTGELFF. The chain couples TRBV11-2 to TRBJ2-2, with D tentatively TRBD1 (5 bases). Between the trimmed V and J ends, which lost 8 bases and 4 bases, there was a span of 26 bases. Germline assignment: CDR1 SGHAT and CDR2 FQNNGV. This CDR3 comprises 18 residues.

This clonotype showed up many times. The chain is built from TRBV12-3 or TRBV12-4 and TRBJ1-1; unclear D gene. The CDR3 has 13 residues. V gave up 3 bases and J gave up 4 bases, with 9 bases separating them. CDR3 protein: CASSFSGFTEAFF. The CDR3 bases are TGTGCCAGCAGTTTCTCTGGGTTCACTGAAGCTTTCTTT.

V and J are TRBV29-1 and TRBJ2-3, with a possible D match to TRBD2 (6 bases). CDR3 length: 14 residues. Looked up from germline, CDR1 is SQVTM and CDR2 is ANQGSEA. Trimming pared 6 bases from V and 3 bases from J, leaving 16 bases between. The CDR3, as DNA: TGCAGCGTCCTCAGGGTTGGAGGGACAGATACGCAGTATTTT. Protein: CSVLRVGGTDTQYF.

This clonotype was recorded at least ten times. The chain combines TRBV7-2 with TRBJ2-1; 12 nucleotides align to TRBD2. Germline CDR1 reads SGHTA; CDR2 reads FQGNSA. This CDR3 comprises 18 residues. The ends lost 6 bases at V and 4 bases at J; junction bases unmatched: 13. The CDR3 sequence: CASSYKTGLAGMYNEQFF. CDR3 sequence (DNA): TGTGCCAGCAGTTATAAAACCGGACTAGCGGGAATGTACAATGAGCAGTTCTTC.

This clonotype was recorded at least ten times. The CDR3 nucleotides read TGTGCCTGGAGCCCGGACAGGGGGAATGAGCAGTTCTTC. This sequence encodes CAWSPDRGNEQFF. The rearrangement joins TRBV30 to TRBJ2-1; 10 positions agree with TRBD1. Trimming removed 3 bases from V and 7 bases from J; junction bases left unmatched: 3. The CDR3 totals 13 residues. CDR1 is GTSNPN, CDR2 SVGIG, per germline (reference sequence).